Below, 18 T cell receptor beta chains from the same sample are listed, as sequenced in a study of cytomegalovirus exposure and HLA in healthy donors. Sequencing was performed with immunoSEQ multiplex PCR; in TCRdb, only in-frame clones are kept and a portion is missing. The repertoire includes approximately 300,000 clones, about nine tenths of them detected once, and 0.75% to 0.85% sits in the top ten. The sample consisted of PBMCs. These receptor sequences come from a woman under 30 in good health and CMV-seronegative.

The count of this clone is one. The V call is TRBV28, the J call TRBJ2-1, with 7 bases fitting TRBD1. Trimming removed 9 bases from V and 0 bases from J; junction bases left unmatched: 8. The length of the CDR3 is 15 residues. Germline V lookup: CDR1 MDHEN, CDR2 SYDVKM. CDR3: CASARQGPSYNEQFF. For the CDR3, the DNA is TGTGCCAGTGCCCGACAGGGCCCCTCCTACAATGAGCAGTTCTTC. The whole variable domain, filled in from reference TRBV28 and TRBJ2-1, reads DVKVTQSSRYLVKRTGEKVFLECVQDMDHENMFWYRQDPGLGLRLIYFSYDVKMKEKGDIPEGYSVSREKKERFSLILESASTNQTSMYLCASARQGPSYNEQFFGPGTRLTVL.

CDR3 region: CASSRGDSNYGYTF. The CDR3 DNA follows: TGTGCCAGTAGTAGAGGAGACTCTAACTATGGCTACACCTTC. This rearrangement joins TRBV19 to TRBJ1-2, with D uncertain. Germline CDR1 LNHDA, CDR2 SQIVND (reference sequence). The CDR3 covers 14 residues. Trimming took off 4 bases at V and 0 bases at J, with 9 bases between the two ends.

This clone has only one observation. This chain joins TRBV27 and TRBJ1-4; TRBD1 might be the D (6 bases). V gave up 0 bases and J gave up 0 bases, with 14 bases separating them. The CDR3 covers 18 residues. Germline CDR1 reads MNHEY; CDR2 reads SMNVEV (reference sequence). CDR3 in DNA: TGTGCCAGCAGTTTATCACCCGGGACAAGCCCAACTAATGAAAAACTGTTTTTT. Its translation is CASSLSPGTSPTNEKLFF. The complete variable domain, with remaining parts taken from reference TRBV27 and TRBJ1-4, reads EAQVTQNPRYLITVTGKKLTVTCSQNMNHEYMSWYRQDPGLGLRQIYYSMNVEVTDKGDVPEGYKVSRKEKRNFPLILESPSPNQTSLYFCASSLSPGTSPTNEKLFFGSGTQLSVL.

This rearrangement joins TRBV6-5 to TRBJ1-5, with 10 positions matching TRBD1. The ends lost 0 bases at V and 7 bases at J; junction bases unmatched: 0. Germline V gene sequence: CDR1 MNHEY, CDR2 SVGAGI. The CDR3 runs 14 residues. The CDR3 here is CASSYSTGGQPQHF. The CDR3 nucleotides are TGTGCCAGCAGTTACTCGACAGGGGGCCAGCCCCAGCATTTT.

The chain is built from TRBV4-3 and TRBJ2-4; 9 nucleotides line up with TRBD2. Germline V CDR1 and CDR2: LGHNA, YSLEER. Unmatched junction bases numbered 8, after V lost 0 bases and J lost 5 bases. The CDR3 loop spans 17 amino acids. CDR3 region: CASSQDLASGTQNIQYF. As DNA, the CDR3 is TGCGCCAGCAGCCAAGATCTCGCTAGCGGGACGCAAAACATTCAGTACTTC.

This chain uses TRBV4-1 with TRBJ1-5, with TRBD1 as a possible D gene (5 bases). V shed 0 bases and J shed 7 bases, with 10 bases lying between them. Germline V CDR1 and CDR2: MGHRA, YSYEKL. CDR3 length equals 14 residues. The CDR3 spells CASSQDWGEQPQHF. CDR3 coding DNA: TGCGCCAGCAGCCAAGATTGGGGGGAACAGCCCCAGCATTTT.

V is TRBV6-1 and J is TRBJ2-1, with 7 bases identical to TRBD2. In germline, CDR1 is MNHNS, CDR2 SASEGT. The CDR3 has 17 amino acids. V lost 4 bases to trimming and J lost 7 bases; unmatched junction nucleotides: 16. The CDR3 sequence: CASSGGANPGLQNEQFF. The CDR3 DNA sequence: TGTGCCAGCAGTGGAGGGGCGAATCCGGGACTACAGAATGAGCAGTTCTTC.

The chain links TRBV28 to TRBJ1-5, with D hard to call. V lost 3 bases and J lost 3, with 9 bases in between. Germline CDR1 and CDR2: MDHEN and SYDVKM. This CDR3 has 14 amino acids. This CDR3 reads CASSFNRFNQPQHF. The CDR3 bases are TGTGCCAGCAGTTTCAACAGATTCAATCAGCCCCAGCATTTT.

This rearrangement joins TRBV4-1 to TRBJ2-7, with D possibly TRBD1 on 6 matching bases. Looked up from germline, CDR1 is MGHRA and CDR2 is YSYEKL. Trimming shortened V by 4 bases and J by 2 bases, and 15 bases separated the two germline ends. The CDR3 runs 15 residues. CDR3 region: CASSPIRGGAYEQYF. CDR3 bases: TGCGCCAGCAGCCCCATCCGAGGGGGAGCCTACGAGCAGTACTTC.

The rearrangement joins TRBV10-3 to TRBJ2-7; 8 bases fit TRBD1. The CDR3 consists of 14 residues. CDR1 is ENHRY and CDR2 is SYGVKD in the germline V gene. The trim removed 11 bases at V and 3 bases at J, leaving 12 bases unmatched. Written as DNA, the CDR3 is TGTGCCGTAATGTCCGGGACAGGCCTCTACGAGCAGTACTTC. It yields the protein CAVMSGTGLYEQYF.

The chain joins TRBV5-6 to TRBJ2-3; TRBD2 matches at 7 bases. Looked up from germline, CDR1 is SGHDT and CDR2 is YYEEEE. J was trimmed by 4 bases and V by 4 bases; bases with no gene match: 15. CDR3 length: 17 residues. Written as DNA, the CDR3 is TGTGCCAGCAGCCAATGGAATCTCGGGGGGAACGCAGATACGCAGTATTTT. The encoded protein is CASSQWNLGGNADTQYF.

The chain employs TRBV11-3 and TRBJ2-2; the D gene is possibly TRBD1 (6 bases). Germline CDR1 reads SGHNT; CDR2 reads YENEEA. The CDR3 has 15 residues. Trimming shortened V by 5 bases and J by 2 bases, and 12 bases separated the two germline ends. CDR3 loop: CASSRTGPNTGELFF. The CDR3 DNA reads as TGTGCCAGCAGCCGTACAGGGCCTAACACCGGGGAGCTGTTTTTT.

The CDR3 is CASSTLPKTGELFF. The CDR3, as DNA: TGCGCCAGCAGCACCCTCCCTAAAACCGGGGAGCTGTTTTTT. The chain employs TRBV5-1 and TRBJ2-2; D not certain. V shed 4 bases and J shed 5 bases, with 12 bases lying between them. This CDR3 comprises 14 residues. Per germline, CDR1 SGHRS and CDR2 YFSETQ.

The CDR3 loop is CASSYDRGSYEQYF. The CDR3 DNA sequence: TGTGCCAGCAGTTACGACAGGGGGTCCTACGAGCAGTACTTC. This chain uses TRBV6-5 with TRBJ2-7; 9 bases line up with TRBD1. The CDR3 covers 14 residues. The trim removed 2 bases at V and 1 base at J, leaving 0 bases unmatched. Germline CDR1 is MNHEY and CDR2 is SVGAGI.

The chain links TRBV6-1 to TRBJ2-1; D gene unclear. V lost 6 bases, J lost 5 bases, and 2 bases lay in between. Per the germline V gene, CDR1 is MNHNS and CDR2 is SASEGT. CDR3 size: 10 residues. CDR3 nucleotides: TGTGCCAGCAGCGACAATGAGCAGTTCTTC. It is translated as CASSDNEQFF.

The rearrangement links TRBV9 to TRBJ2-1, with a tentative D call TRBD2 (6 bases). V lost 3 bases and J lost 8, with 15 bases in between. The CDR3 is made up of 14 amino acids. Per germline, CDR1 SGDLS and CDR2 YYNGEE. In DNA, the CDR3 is TGTGCCAGCAGCGACCGGGACTCGCCCGATGAGCAGTTCTTC. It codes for CASSDRDSPDEQFF.

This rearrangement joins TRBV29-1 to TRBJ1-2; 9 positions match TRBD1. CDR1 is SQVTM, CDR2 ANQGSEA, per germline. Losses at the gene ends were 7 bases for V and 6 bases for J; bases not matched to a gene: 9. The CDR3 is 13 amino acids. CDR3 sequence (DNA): TGCAGCGAGCAAAGGGGACAGGGAGATGGCTACACCTTC. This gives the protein CSEQRGQGDGYTF.

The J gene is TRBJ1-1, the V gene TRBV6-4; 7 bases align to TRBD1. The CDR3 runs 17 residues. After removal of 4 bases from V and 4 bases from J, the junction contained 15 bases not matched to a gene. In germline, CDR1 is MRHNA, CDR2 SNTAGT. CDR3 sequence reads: CASSALRRQGTGTEAFF. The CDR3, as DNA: TGTGCCAGCAGTGCCTTACGCAGACAGGGAACGGGCACTGAAGCTTTCTTT.